The sequence of this TCR beta chain was determined in a study of shared clonotypes between healthy human individuals. At the level of the study: Three plates were used per donor for CD4 naive, three for CD4 memory, two for CD8 naive and one for CD8 memory.

The ends lost 3 bases at V and 4 bases at J; junction bases unmatched: 1. The CDR3 covers 14 residues. Germline loops: CDR1 SSHAT, CDR2 FNYEAQ (reference sequence). Of note for this clone: Its antigen is not identified. A single base separates this from a much larger clone, so it may be a read error.

Sequenced by immunoSEQ multiplex PCR; TCRdb stores in-frame clones only, minus some. The profile shows over 800,000 clones, 85% to 95% of them singletons. Terminally differentiated effector memory CD45RA+ cells were left out of the naive CD8 fraction, which was CD45RO-negative and positively selected for CCR7. The donors were all Caucasian adults (living in Nashville, Tennessee). Overall study results and limits: Generally, naive subsets came out with larger estimated richness than memory subsets. Large depth notwithstanding, sorted-subset sequencing proved incomplete by rarefaction.

Specimen: naive CD8+ T cells sorted from blood. The chain recombines TRBV7-7 with TRBJ2-3; 10 bases match TRBD1. This sequence was found in a man younger than 40 in good health. CDR3 sequence (DNA): TGTGCCAGCAGCTTTGGACAGGGGGCAGATACGCAGTATTTT. It codes for CASSFGQGADTQYF.